The 17 T cell receptor beta chains below were found in one sample sequenced in a study of blood T cells in healthy people across ages. Through a sample-barcoded 5' primer and a J-beta primer mix, a second PCR was run for roughly 6 to 11 cycles. One entry per CDR3 protein, called by TCRdb with MiXCR from the 5' RACE reads. The data contain about 380,000 distinct CDR3 sequences, over 45% of them singletons. Material for sequencing was blood. The receptors come from a man in his 60s in good health.

V is TRBV6-2 or TRBV6-3 and J is TRBJ2-5; 8 positions agree with TRBD1. The last part of the DNA fits TRBJ2-7 better; the J call may be wrong. Germline CDR1 is MNHEY and CDR2 is SVGEGT. This CDR3 spans 14 amino acids. CDR3 loop: CASSRGQGLNEQYF. The DNA for the CDR3 is TGTGCCAGCAGCCGTGGACAGGGCTTGAACGAGCAGTACTTC.

This clonotype was observed a handful of times. The chain combines TRBV5-6 with TRBJ2-1, with 11 bases matching TRBD2. CDR1 is SGHDT and CDR2 is YYEEEE in the germline V gene. With 4 bases clipped from V and 9 bases from J, the junction kept 9 bases outside the gene matches. This CDR3 is 15 amino acids long. DNA for the CDR3: TGTGCCAGCAGCGGTAGCGGGAGGGCCCTGGGTGAGCAGTTCTTC. The encoded protein is CASSGSGRALGEQFF.

V and J are TRBV7-2 and TRBJ1-6; tentatively, D is TRBD1 (5 bases). V lost 4 bases and J 3 bases, leaving 7 bases between the germline ends. The CDR3 sequence is 14 residues long. Germline V gene sequence: CDR1 SGHTA, CDR2 FQGNSA. The CDR3 DNA sequence: TGTGCCAGCAGCTCCAGGGACTATAATTCACCCCTCCACTTT. Its protein is CASSSRDYNSPLHF.

This clonotype has just a few counts. The chain recombines TRBV4-2 with TRBJ2-1, with 8 nucleotides matching TRBD2. Germline V lookup: CDR1 LGHNA, CDR2 YNFKEQ. With 0 bases clipped from V and 4 bases from J, the junction kept 2 bases outside the gene matches. CDR3 length: 15 residues. CDR3 residues: CASSQDGGGYNEQFF. CDR3 bases: TGTGCCAGCAGCCAAGATGGCGGGGGGTACAATGAGCAGTTCTTC.

Ten or more counts support this clonotype. The CDR3 here is CASSLSGWQQFF. CDR3 DNA: TGTGCCAGCAGCTTAAGCGGCTGGCAGCAGTTCTTC. The chain carries TRBV11-3 and TRBJ2-1; weak D call: TRBD2 (5 bases). The CDR3 is 12 amino acids. The germline CDR1 and CDR2 sequences are SGHNT and YENEEA. V lost 2 bases to trimming and J lost 11 bases, with 10 bases between them.

The chain has TRBV27 and TRBJ2-7, with 7 bases matching TRBD1. The V gene's germline CDR1 is MNHEY and CDR2 SMNVEV (reference sequence). Losses at the gene ends were 3 bases for V and 2 bases for J; bases not matched to a gene: 4. CDR3 length equals 14 residues. The chain's CDR3 is CASSLKQGTYEQYF. The CDR3 bases are TGTGCCAGCAGTTTGAAACAGGGGACCTACGAGCAGTACTTC.

About this clonotype itself: The germline gene is not matched at one end of the junction; a read error may be the cause. The V and J genes are TRBV30 and TRBJ2-1; perhaps TRBD2 as D (6 bases). Germline CDR1 reads GTSNPN; CDR2 reads SVGIG (reference sequence). CDR3 length: 12 residues. The CDR3 DNA reads TGTGCCTGGAGGGGGGGTTCCGATGAGCAGTTATTC. Its translation: CAWRGGSDEQLF.

This clonotype was counted only a few times. V is TRBV24-1 and J is TRBJ2-1; the D is unclear. CDR1 and CDR2 from the germline V gene are KGHDR and SFDVKD. The CDR3 runs to 17 residues. The V end lost 1 base, the J end lost 3 bases, and 15 bases lay between the germline ends. The CDR3 spells CATSDFHERIYYNEQFF. CDR3 coding DNA: TGTGCCACCAGTGATTTCCACGAGAGGATATACTACAATGAGCAGTTCTTC.

The rearrangement uses TRBV29-1 and TRBJ1-1; 9 bases are shared with TRBD1. J gave up 10 bases and V 2 bases, and 5 bases lay outside the gene matches. The CDR3 totals 12 residues. The V gene's germline CDR1 is SQVTM and CDR2 ANQGSEA. The CDR3 loop is CSVELKGQGAFF. The CDR3 DNA follows: TGCAGCGTTGAATTAAAGGGACAGGGAGCTTTCTTT.

The chain carries TRBV2 and TRBJ2-7; a possible D gene is TRBD2 (5 bases). CDR3 length equals 13 residues. Per the germline V gene, CDR1 is SNHLY and CDR2 is FYNNEI. V gave up 6 bases and J gave up 7 bases, with 16 bases separating them. The CDR3 nucleotides are TGTGCCAGCAGGAGAGAGCGGTCCGATGAGCAGTACTTC. It encodes CASRRERSDEQYF.

J is TRBJ2-5 and V is TRBV6-2 or TRBV6-3, with D possibly matching TRBD2 (5 bases). This CDR3 region has 16 residues. Trimming took off 6 bases at V and 1 base at J, with 18 bases between the two ends. CDR1 and CDR2 from the germline V gene are MNHEY and SVGEGT. Here the CDR3 reads CASSHRRGLIQETQYF. Written as DNA, the CDR3 is TGTGCCAGCAGCCATCGGAGAGGGCTCATCCAAGAGACCCAGTACTTC.

This chain connects TRBV25-1 to TRBJ2-1; 7 bases align to TRBD1. The junction had 11 bases not matched to a gene; V was cut back by 4 bases and J by 8 bases. Germline values: CDR1 MGHDK, CDR2 SYGVNS. The CDR3 is 15 residues long. As DNA, the CDR3 is TGTGCCAGCAGTGGTTCAGGGGGTAGTGCAGATGAGCAGTTCTTC. Its translation: CASSGSGGSADEQFF. The entire variable domain, with the rest obtained from reference TRBV25-1 and TRBJ2-1, is as follows: EADIYQTPRYLVIGTGKKITLECSQTMGHDKMYWYQQDPGMELHLIHYSYGVNSTEKGDLSSESTVSRIRTEHFPLTLESARPSHTSQYLCASSGSGGSADEQFFGPGTRLTVL.

The rearrangement joins TRBV20-1 to TRBJ2-7, with D hard to call. The length of the CDR3 is 13 residues. Germline V gene lookup returns CDR1 DFQATT and CDR2 SNEGSKA (reference sequence). V shed 1 base and J shed 3 bases, with 10 bases lying between them. CDR3 coding DNA: TGCAGTGCTAGAGCTGCGACTGGCTACGAGCAGTACTTC. Translated: CSARAATGYEQYF.

The V and J genes are TRBV20-1 and TRBJ2-7, with 10 bases fitting TRBD2. V was pared by 3 bases and J by 5 bases, with 4 bases of the junction left unmatched. Germline CDR1 reads DFQATT; CDR2 reads SNEGSKA (reference sequence). This CDR3 is built from 13 residues. The CDR3 sequence: CSARAGTSDEQYF. The CDR3 bases are TGCAGTGCTAGGGCTGGGACTAGCGACGAGCAGTACTTC.

This CDR3 reads CASTPRPGDVNSPLHF. CDR3 DNA: TGTGCCAGCACCCCCAGACCAGGGGACGTTAATTCACCCCTCCACTTT. The chain is built from TRBV21-1 and TRBJ1-6; the table gives TRBD1 as D, unverified against the DNA. TRBV21-1 is a recognized pseudogene. CDR3 size: 16 residues.

The rearrangement uses TRBV7-2 and TRBJ1-4; 7 nucleotides match TRBD1. V lost 5 bases and J lost 5; bases outside the gene matches: 5. Germline V gene sequence: CDR1 SGHTA, CDR2 FQGNSA. The CDR3 consists of 14 residues. For the CDR3, the DNA is TGTGCCAGCAGCCCGGACAGGACCAATGAAAAACTGTTTTTT. Residues: CASSPDRTNEKLFF.

Points on this clonotype: This may come from a read error, since a much larger clone is one base off. The chain combines TRBV6-1 with TRBJ2-3; 7 bases match TRBD2. The J segment lost 4 bases and the V segment lost 8 bases, leaving 9 bases of the junction unmatched. The CDR3 contains 14 residues. Germline V gene sequence: CDR1 MNHNS, CDR2 SASEGT. The CDR3 sequence is CASGGRAAADTQYF. In DNA form, the CDR3 reads TGTGCCAGCGGTGGGAGGGCTGCAGCAGATACGCAGTATTTT.